The 17 T cell receptor beta chains given below trace back to one sample, sequenced in a study of beta chain features in type 1 diabetes. Whole-study findings and limits: Moderately but significantly shorter TCRB CDR3s were found in Type 1 diabetes patients in all four CD4+ subsets.

Their target antigens are unknown. Expressed TCRB transcripts got sequenced, as all isolated RNA was reverse transcribed. Sequenced by immunoSEQ multiplex PCR; TCRdb stores in-frame clones only, minus some. The repertoire consists of hundreds of thousands of clones, with roughly an eighth occurring once and the leading ten covering just under 0.04%. The sample consisted of naive CD4+ T cells from blood. The receptors here all came from a young man with type 1 diabetes.

The chain couples TRBV30 to TRBJ1-1, with D perhaps matching TRBD1 (5 bases). Germline values: CDR1 GTSNPN, CDR2 SVGIG (reference sequence). Trimming left V 5 bases short and J 2 bases short, with 12 bases between. The CDR3 consists of 13 residues. The CDR3 protein is CAWQSDSNTEAFF. The CDR3 region has the DNA TGTGCCTGGCAAAGTGACAGTAACACTGAAGCTTTCTTT. Combining the CDR3 with reference TRBV30 and TRBJ1-1 gives the whole variable domain SQTIHQWPATLVQPVGSPLSLECTVEGTSNPNLYWYRQAAGRGLQLLFYSVGIGQISSEVPQNLSASRPQDRQFILSSKKLLLSDSGFYLCAWQSDSNTEAFFGQGTRLTVV.

The V call is TRBV15, the J call TRBJ1-2, with D possibly being TRBD1 (5 bases). The CDR3 has 15 residues. Germline loops: CDR1 LNHNV, CDR2 YYDKDF (reference sequence). Trimming stripped 2 bases from V and 8 bases from J, with 18 bases between. CDR3 nucleotides: TGTGCCACCAGCAGAACTTGGGACTTTCCGAGGGGCTACACCTTC. This codes for CATSRTWDFPRGYTF.

This clone was counted only a few times. This rearrangement joins TRBV29-1 to TRBJ2-1; 9 nucleotides align to TRBD2. Trimming took 6 bases from V and 4 from J; bases not matched to a gene: 7. The CDR3 is 14 residues long. Germline CDR1 reads SQVTM; CDR2 reads ANQGSEA. The CDR3 DNA is TGCAGCGTAGAAACTAGCGGGCTATACAATGAGCAGTTCTTC. It specifies CSVETSGLYNEQFF.

The V gene is TRBV11-2, the J gene TRBJ2-5; 7 nucleotides align to TRBD1. V was clipped by 3 bases and J by 2 bases; unmatched bases: 9. Germline CDR1 reads SGHAT; CDR2 reads FQNNGV. This CDR3 is 16 amino acids long. CDR3 nucleotides: TGTGCCAGCAGCTTTGGGACAGCTCAGACGCAAGAGACCCAGTACTTC. Translating it yields CASSFGTAQTQETQYF.

This clone was seen a few times. J is TRBJ1-2 and V is TRBV6-5; 9 bases match TRBD1. In germline, CDR1 is MNHEY, CDR2 SVGAGI. The CDR3 is 15 residues long. Trimming at V came to 4 bases and at J to 8 bases, leaving 11 bases not matched to a gene. The CDR3 bases are TGTGCCAGCAGTTTCTCCTTGGACAGGGGCCTCGGCTACACCTTC. This translates into CASSFSLDRGLGYTF.

The rearrangement links TRBV5-6 to TRBJ2-5; D unclear. The end of the DNA is better explained by TRBJ2-7, so the J call may be wrong. The CDR3 length is 16 residues. Germline V gene data show CDR1 as SGHDT and CDR2 as YYEEEE. The CDR3 coding sequence is TGTGCCAGCAGCCCCTGGGATGCGCTAGGCAGTCGCGAGCAGTACTTC. This sequence encodes CASSPWDALGSREQYF.

V usage is TRBV25-1 and J usage is TRBJ2-1; the D is unclear. The germline V gene has CDR1 MGHDK and CDR2 SYGVNS. V was cut by 1 base and J by 14 bases, with 12 bases left in between. This CDR3 is 12 amino acids long. The CDR3 sequence is CASSESYGKEFF. Written as DNA, the CDR3 is TGTGCCAGCAGTGAATCCTACGGAAAGGAGTTCTTC.

The rearrangement uses TRBV6-6 and TRBJ2-2, with D hard to call. Per germline, CDR1 MNHNY and CDR2 SVGAGI (reference sequence). The CDR3 has 14 amino acids. Trimming took off 6 bases at V and 1 base at J, with 9 bases between the two ends. CDR3 protein: CASSSTENTGELFF. CDR3 DNA sequence: TGTGCCAGCAGCTCCACTGAGAACACCGGGGAGCTGTTTTTT.

This clone was observed a handful of times. The rearrangement joins TRBV11-2 to TRBJ1-1; TRBD1 agrees at 8 bases. The J segment lost 0 bases and the V segment lost 4 bases, leaving 10 bases of the junction unmatched. CDR3 length: 17 amino acids. The germline V gene has CDR1 SGHAT and CDR2 FQNNGV. The CDR3 bases are TGTGCCAGCAGCTATTATGGACAGGGTGGGATGAACACTGAAGCTTTCTTT. Translation: CASSYYGQGGMNTEAFF.

This clone was counted only a few times. The rearrangement uses TRBV7-9 and TRBJ2-7; perhaps TRBD2 as D (5 bases). V was cut by 2 bases and J by 6 bases, with 14 bases left in between. The CDR3 extends over 14 amino acids. In germline, CDR1 is SEHNR, CDR2 FQNEAQ (reference sequence). The CDR3 here is CASSLLGASGEQYF. DNA of the CDR3: TGTGCCAGCAGCTTACTGGGAGCGAGCGGCGAGCAGTACTTC.

The chain carries TRBV28 and TRBJ1-3; a weak D match, TRBD1 (6 bases). Germline V lookup: CDR1 MDHEN, CDR2 SYDVKM. The germline V and J ends were trimmed by 7 bases and 3 bases, with 16 bases remaining between them. The CDR3 sequence is 15 residues long. CDR3 nucleotide sequence: TGTGCCAGCAACACCGTGGGGGCGAATGGAAACACCATATATTTT. Translation: CASNTVGANGNTIYF.

This clone was seen more than once but under ten times. The J gene is TRBJ1-4, the V gene TRBV19; D is undetermined. This CDR3 comprises 13 residues. Germline CDR1 and CDR2: LNHDA and SQIVND (reference sequence). The germline V and J ends were trimmed by 4 bases and 2 bases, with 5 bases remaining between them. The CDR3 region is CASSTDTNEKLFF. Written as DNA, the CDR3 is TGTGCCAGTAGTACGGACACTAATGAAAAACTGTTTTTT. The full variable domain, in which reference TRBV19 and TRBJ1-4 provide the parts outside the CDR3, is DGGITQSPKYLFRKEGQNVTLSCEQNLNHDAMYWYRQDPGQGLRLIYYSQIVNDFQKGDIAEGYSVSREKKESFPLTVTSAQKNPTAFYLCASSTDTNEKLFFGSGTQLSVL.

V gene TRBV4-1 combines with J gene TRBJ1-4; D call uncertain. The CDR3 consists of 17 residues. Germline CDR1 is MGHRA and CDR2 is YSYEKL. V lost 0 bases and J lost 5, with 16 bases in between. For the CDR3, the DNA is TGCGCCAGCAGCCAAGAATCCTGGGGATTAGGAAATGAAAAACTGTTTTTT. This codes for CASSQESWGLGNEKLFF.

This clone has a handful of counts. V usage is TRBV7-2 and J usage is TRBJ2-7; 8 positions match TRBD2. The CDR3 consists of 16 residues. Germline assignment: CDR1 SGHTA and CDR2 FQGNSA. With 2 bases clipped from V and 5 bases from J, the junction kept 11 bases outside the gene matches. The CDR3 nucleotides are TGTGCCAGCAGCTTAAAGGGACTAGAGGGGCGGCACGAGCAGTACTTC. Translated: CASSLKGLEGRHEQYF.

The chain recombines TRBV4-1 with TRBJ2-3; weak D call: TRBD2 (6 bases). The V gene lost 4 bases and the J gene lost 6 bases, with 11 bases spanning the gap. Germline CDR1 is MGHRA and CDR2 is YSYEKL. The CDR3 covers 13 residues. CDR3 bases: TGCGCCAGCAGCCCCCTAGGGAGGGATACGCAGTATTTT. This codes for CASSPLGRDTQYF.

Concerning this clone: This sample also contains other DNA sequences that code for the same CDR3. This chain uses TRBV5-1 with TRBJ2-7, with 8 bases matching TRBD1. CDR1 is SGHRS, CDR2 YFSETQ, per germline. The CDR3 spans 14 residues. V lost 4 bases and J lost 0; bases outside the gene matches: 3. DNA of the CDR3: TGCGCCAGCAGCCCCGGGACAGGCTCCTACGAGCAGTACTTC. Amino acid sequence: CASSPGTGSYEQYF.

J is TRBJ2-1 and V is TRBV5-1, with TRBD2 as a possible D gene (6 bases). The CDR3 extends over 14 amino acids. Germline lookup yields CDR1 SGHRS and CDR2 YFSETQ. V lost 0 bases and J 7 bases, leaving 11 bases between the germline ends. CDR3 residues: CASSLAPGGNEQFF. The CDR3 DNA sequence: TGCGCCAGCAGCTTGGCTCCAGGAGGGAATGAGCAGTTCTTC.